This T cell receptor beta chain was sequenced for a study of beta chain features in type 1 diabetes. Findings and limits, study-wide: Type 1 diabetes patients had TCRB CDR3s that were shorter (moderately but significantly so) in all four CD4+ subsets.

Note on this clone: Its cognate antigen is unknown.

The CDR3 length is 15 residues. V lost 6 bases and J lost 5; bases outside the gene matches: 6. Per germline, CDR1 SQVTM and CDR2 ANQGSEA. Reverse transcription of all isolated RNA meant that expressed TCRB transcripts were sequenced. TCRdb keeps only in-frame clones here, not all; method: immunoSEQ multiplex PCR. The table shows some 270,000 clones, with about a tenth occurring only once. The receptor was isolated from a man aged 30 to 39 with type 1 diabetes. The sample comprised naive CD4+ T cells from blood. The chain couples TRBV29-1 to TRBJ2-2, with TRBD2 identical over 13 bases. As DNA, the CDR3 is TGCAGCGTACTAGCGGGGGGGCCACTAACCGGGGAGCTGTTTTTT. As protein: CSVLAGGPLTGELFF.